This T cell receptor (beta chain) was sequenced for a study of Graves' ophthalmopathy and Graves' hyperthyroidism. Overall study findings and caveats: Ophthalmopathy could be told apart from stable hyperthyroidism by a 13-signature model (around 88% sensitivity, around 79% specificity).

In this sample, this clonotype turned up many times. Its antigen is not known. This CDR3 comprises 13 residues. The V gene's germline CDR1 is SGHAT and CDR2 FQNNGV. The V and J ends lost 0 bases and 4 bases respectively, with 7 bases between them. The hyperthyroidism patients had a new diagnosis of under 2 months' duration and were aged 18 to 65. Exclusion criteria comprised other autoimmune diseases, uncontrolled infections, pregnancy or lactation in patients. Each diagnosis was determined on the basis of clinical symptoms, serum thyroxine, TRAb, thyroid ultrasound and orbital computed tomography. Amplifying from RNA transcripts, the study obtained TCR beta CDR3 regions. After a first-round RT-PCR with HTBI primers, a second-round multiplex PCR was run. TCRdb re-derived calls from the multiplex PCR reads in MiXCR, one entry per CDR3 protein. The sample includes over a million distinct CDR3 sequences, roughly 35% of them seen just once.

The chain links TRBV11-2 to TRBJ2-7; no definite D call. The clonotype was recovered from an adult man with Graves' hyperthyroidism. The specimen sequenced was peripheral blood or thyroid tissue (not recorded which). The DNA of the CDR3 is TGTGCCAGCAGCTTAGACCCCCCTTACGAGCAGTACTTC. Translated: CASSLDPPYEQYF.